This T cell receptor beta chain was observed in a study of shared clonotypes between healthy human individuals. TCRdb's copy holds only in-frame clones and misses some; the assay was immunoSEQ multiplex PCR. This table holds 650,000 to 750,000 clones, approximately 75% found once. The germline CDR1 and CDR2 sequences are SGHVS and FQNEAQ. The CDR3 is 15 residues long. V was pared by 5 bases and J by 2 bases, with 14 bases between. Donors, healthy HIV-negative adults, lacked recent acute infections or vaccinations. The sequence derives from a woman aged 25 to 39 in good health. Sample: memory CD4+ T cells sorted from blood. Subset reported: CD45RA-negative fraction. J is TRBJ2-3 and V is TRBV7-8; possible D gene TRBD2, 5 bases. CDR3 loop: CASSERDPTTDTQYF. The CDR3 DNA follows: TGTGCCAGCAGCGAACGGGATCCCACCACAGATACGCAGTATTTT.